The clone carrying this T cell receptor (beta chain) was detected only a few times. Its antigen is not known. Combining a sample-barcoded 5' primer with a J-beta primer mix, a second PCR ran for about 7 to 11 cycles. From the 5' RACE reads, TCRdb called clonotypes with MiXCR, one entry per CDR3 protein. Of about 630,000 distinct CDR3 sequences listed, roughly 21% were seen once; the top ten hold roughly 3.4%. These data come from a study of blood T cells in healthy people across ages. Study-wide points: The donors' CMV status was not determined, possibly confounding changes in expanded clonotypes. While age rose, TCR beta diversity per million T cells dropped in a roughly linear way.

The germline CDR1 and CDR2 sequences are MNHEY and SVGAGI. The CDR3 loop spans 13 amino acids. Trimming took off 7 bases at V and 5 bases at J, with 14 bases between the two ends. The receptor comes from a man between 65 and 79 years old in good health. The chain links TRBV6-5 to TRBJ1-1, with D unclear. Material for sequencing was blood. The CDR3 sequence is CASTPSEGTEAFF. CDR3 in DNA: TGTGCCAGCACCCCAAGTGAAGGGACTGAAGCTTTCTTT.